This TCR beta chain originates from a study of T cell changes during pregnancy in multiple sclerosis. With 1 base clipped from V and 8 bases from J, the junction kept 7 bases outside the gene matches. The CDR3 covers 15 residues. Looked up from germline, CDR1 is GTSNPN and CDR2 is SVGIG (reference sequence). Sequencing was performed with immunoSEQ multiplex PCR; in TCRdb, only in-frame clones are kept and a portion is missing. The sample has around 50,000 clones; 92% are singletons. The rearrangement joins TRBV30 to TRBJ1-4; 10 bases are a match to TRBD1. The sequenced sample was CD4+ T cells from peripheral blood mononuclear cells, obtained in the second trimester of pregnancy. The receptor's source is a female donor with multiple sclerosis, enrolled in a pregnancy study. In nucleotides, the CDR3 is TGTGCCTGGAGTGATGGGGGACAGGGGCAAGAAAAACTGTTTTTT. It codes for CAWSDGGQGQEKLFF.